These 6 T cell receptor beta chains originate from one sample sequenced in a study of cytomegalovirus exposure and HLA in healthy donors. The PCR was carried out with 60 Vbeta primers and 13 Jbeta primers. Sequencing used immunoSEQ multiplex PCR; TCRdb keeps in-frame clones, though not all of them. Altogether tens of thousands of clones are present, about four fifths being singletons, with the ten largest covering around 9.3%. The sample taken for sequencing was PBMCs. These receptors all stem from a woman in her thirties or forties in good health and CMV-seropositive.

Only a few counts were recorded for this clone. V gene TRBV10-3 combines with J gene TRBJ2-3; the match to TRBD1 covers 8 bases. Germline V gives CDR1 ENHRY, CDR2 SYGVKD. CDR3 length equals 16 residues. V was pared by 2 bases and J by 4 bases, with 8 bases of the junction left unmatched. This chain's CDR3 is CAISEPGRGRPDTQYF. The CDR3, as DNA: TGTGCCATCAGTGAGCCGGGCAGGGGGCGTCCAGATACGCAGTATTTT.

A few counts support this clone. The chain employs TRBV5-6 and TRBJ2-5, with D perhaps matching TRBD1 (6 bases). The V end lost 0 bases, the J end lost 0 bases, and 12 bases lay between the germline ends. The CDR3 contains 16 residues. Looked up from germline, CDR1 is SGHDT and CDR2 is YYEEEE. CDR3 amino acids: CASSLGGRVYQETQYF. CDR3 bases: TGTGCCAGCAGCTTGGGGGGGCGGGTGTACCAAGAGACCCAGTACTTC.

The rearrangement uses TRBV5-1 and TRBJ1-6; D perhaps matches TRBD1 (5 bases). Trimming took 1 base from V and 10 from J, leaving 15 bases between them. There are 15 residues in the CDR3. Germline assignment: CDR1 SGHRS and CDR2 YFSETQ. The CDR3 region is CASSLSGGERSPLHF. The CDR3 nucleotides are TGCGCCAGCAGCTTGTCAGGAGGGGAGAGGTCACCCCTCCACTTT. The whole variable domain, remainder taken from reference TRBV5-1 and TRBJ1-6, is KAGVTQTPRYLIKTRGQQVTLSCSPISGHRSVSWYQQTPGQGLQFLFEYFSETQRNKGNFPGRFSGRQFSNSRSEMNVSTLELGDSALYLCASSLSGGERSPLHFGNGTRLTVT.

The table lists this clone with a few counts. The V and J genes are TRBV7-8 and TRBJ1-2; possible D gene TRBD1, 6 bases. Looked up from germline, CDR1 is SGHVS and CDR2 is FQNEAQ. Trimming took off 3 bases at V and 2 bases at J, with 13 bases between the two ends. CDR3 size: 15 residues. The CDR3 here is CASSFSGGGNYGYTF. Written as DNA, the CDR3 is TGTGCCAGCAGCTTTAGCGGGGGCGGAAACTATGGCTACACCTTC.

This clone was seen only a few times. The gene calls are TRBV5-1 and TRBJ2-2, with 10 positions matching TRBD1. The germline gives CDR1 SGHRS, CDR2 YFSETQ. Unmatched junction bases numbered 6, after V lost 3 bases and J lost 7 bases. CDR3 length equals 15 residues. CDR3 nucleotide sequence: TGCGCCAGCAGCTACGACAGGGGGCTAAACGGGGAGCTGTTTTTT. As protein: CASSYDRGLNGELFF.

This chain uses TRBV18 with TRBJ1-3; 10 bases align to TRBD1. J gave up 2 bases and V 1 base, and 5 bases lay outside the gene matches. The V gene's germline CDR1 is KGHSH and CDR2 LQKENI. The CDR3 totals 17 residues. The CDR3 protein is CASSPRRQGAPGNTIYF. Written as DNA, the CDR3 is TGTGCCAGCTCACCACGGAGACAGGGGGCGCCTGGAAACACCATATATTTT. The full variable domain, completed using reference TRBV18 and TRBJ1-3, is NAGVMQNPRHLVRRRGQEARLRCSPMKGHSHVYWYRQLPEEGLKFMVYLQKENIIDESGMPKERFSAEFPKEGPSILRIQQVVRGDSAAYFCASSPRRQGAPGNTIYFGEGSWLTVV.